This is a list of T cell receptor beta chains from one sample in a study of blood T cell repertoires in COVID-19. Sequencing was performed with immunoSEQ multiplex PCR; in TCRdb, only in-frame clones are kept and a portion is missing. Of about 72,000 clones listed, over 80% are singletons. The sequencing sample was made of peripheral blood. These receptors all come from a human donor in a cohort sampled during active COVID-19. Each CDR3 is given with its conserved first and last residue. Fields, in order: CDR3 length, J gene, D gene, clone size, V gene, CDR3 protein, CDR3 DNA. The D gene is left open where the match is weak. For some rows the clone size is stated as once, few or many, or as a class when expanded; others skip it.

cdr3_length: 12; j_call: TRBJ1-5; d_call: .; clone_size: .; v_call: TRBV19; cdr3_aa: CVIDSYNQPQHF; cdr3_nt: TGTGTTATCGACAGTTATAATCAGCCCCAGCATTTT
cdr3_length: 12; j_call: TRBJ1-5; d_call: .; clone_size: .; v_call: TRBV11-2; cdr3_aa: CASSRDNQPQHF; cdr3_nt: TGTGCCAGCAGCCGGGATAATCAGCCCCAGCATTTT
cdr3_length: 14; j_call: TRBJ1-1; d_call: .; clone_size: .; v_call: TRBV18; cdr3_aa: CASSPTGEIPEAFF; cdr3_nt: TGTGCCAGCTCACCAACGGGAGAGATTCCTGAAGCTTTCTTT
cdr3_length: 15; j_call: TRBJ1-6; d_call: .; clone_size: .; v_call: TRBV5-4; cdr3_aa: CASSLDGGRNSPLHF; cdr3_nt: TGTGCCAGCAGCTTGGATGGAGGGAGGAATTCACCCCTCCACTTT
cdr3_length: 14; j_call: TRBJ2-5; d_call: .; clone_size: .; v_call: TRBV7-2; cdr3_aa: CASSLAQGSQTQYF; cdr3_nt: TGTGCCAGCAGCTTAGCGCAGGGGTCGCAGACCCAGTACTTC
cdr3_length: 14; j_call: TRBJ2-7; d_call: .; clone_size: .; v_call: TRBV15; cdr3_aa: CATSRADRMEEQYF; cdr3_nt: TGTGCCACCAGCAGGGCGGATCGAATGGAGGAGCAGTACTTC
cdr3_length: 14; j_call: TRBJ1-2; d_call: .; clone_size: .; v_call: TRBV30; cdr3_aa: CAWRRDGGGYGYTF; cdr3_nt: TGTGCCTGGAGGCGGGACGGCGGGGGCTATGGCTACACCTTC
cdr3_length: 14; j_call: TRBJ1-6; d_call: .; clone_size: .; v_call: TRBV30; cdr3_aa: CAWSPLPRNSPLHF; cdr3_nt: TGTGCCTGGAGCCCCCTCCCCAGAAATTCACCCCTCCACTTT
cdr3_length: 12; j_call: TRBJ2-2; d_call: .; clone_size: few; v_call: TRBV24-1; cdr3_aa: CATSGSTGELFF; cdr3_nt: TGTGCCACCAGCGGGTCGACCGGGGAGCTGTTTTTT
cdr3_length: 15; j_call: TRBJ1-2; d_call: .; clone_size: .; v_call: TRBV4-2; cdr3_aa: CASSQEASRHYGYTF; cdr3_nt: TGTGCCAGCAGCCAAGAGGCCTCCAGGCACTATGGCTACACCTTC
cdr3_length: 17; j_call: TRBJ1-5; d_call: TRBD1; clone_size: .; v_call: TRBV19; cdr3_aa: CASSIRTGYYSNQPQHF; cdr3_nt: TGTGCCAGTAGTATCCGGACAGGATACTATAGCAATCAGCCCCAGCATTTT
cdr3_length: 14; j_call: TRBJ1-1; d_call: TRBD1; clone_size: .; v_call: TRBV2; cdr3_aa: CASRGQGQGTEAFF; cdr3_nt: TGTGCCAGCAGAGGACAGGGACAGGGGACTGAAGCTTTCTTT
cdr3_length: 13; j_call: TRBJ2-5; d_call: .; clone_size: .; v_call: TRBV19; cdr3_aa: CASHGKYQETQYF; cdr3_nt: TGTGCCTCTCACGGGAAGTACCAAGAGACCCAGTACTTC
cdr3_length: 15; j_call: TRBJ1-1; d_call: .; clone_size: .; v_call: TRBV2; cdr3_aa: CASSEGLQRNTEAFF; cdr3_nt: TGTGCCAGCAGTGAGGGGCTACAACGAAACACTGAAGCTTTCTTT
cdr3_length: 15; j_call: TRBJ2-7; d_call: TRBD1; clone_size: .; v_call: TRBV7-8; cdr3_aa: CASSPRRTGDYEQYF; cdr3_nt: TGTGCCAGCAGCCCCCGACGGACAGGGGACTACGAGCAGTACTTC
cdr3_length: 17; j_call: TRBJ1-3; d_call: .; clone_size: once; v_call: TRBV5-1; cdr3_aa: CASSLAGQLFSGNTIYF; cdr3_nt: TGCGCCAGCAGCTTGGCCGGACAGTTATTCTCTGGAAACACCATATATTTT
cdr3_length: 15; j_call: TRBJ2-7; d_call: TRBD1; clone_size: once; v_call: TRBV29-1; cdr3_aa: CSVEGTGGETYEQYF; cdr3_nt: TGCAGCGTTGAAGGGACAGGTGGGGAGACCTACGAGCAGTACTTC
cdr3_length: 15; j_call: TRBJ1-6; d_call: TRBD1; clone_size: .; v_call: TRBV19; cdr3_aa: CASSTPGQGTSPLHF; cdr3_nt: TGTGCCAGTAGTACTCCGGGACAGGGTACTTCACCCCTCCACTTT
cdr3_length: 14; j_call: TRBJ1-1; d_call: .; clone_size: .; v_call: TRBV5-1; cdr3_aa: CASSLLQVNTEAFF; cdr3_nt: TGCGCCAGCAGCTTGTTACAGGTGAACACTGAAGCTTTCTTT
cdr3_length: 18; j_call: TRBJ2-3; d_call: TRBD2; clone_size: .; v_call: TRBV5-1; cdr3_aa: CASSPPTSGGTSTDTQYF; cdr3_nt: TGCGCCAGCAGCCCGCCGACTAGCGGGGGAACTAGCACAGATACGCAGTATTTT
cdr3_length: 14; j_call: TRBJ1-1; d_call: .; clone_size: .; v_call: TRBV25-1; cdr3_aa: CASSEYRGGTEAFF; cdr3_nt: TGTGCCAGCAGTGAATATAGGGGGGGCACTGAAGCTTTCTTT
cdr3_length: 13; j_call: TRBJ2-7; d_call: TRBD1; clone_size: .; v_call: TRBV11-2; cdr3_aa: CASRKQGVGEQYF; cdr3_nt: TGTGCCAGCAGAAAACAGGGGGTGGGGGAGCAGTACTTC
cdr3_length: 14; j_call: TRBJ1-5; d_call: TRBD1; clone_size: .; v_call: TRBV6-5; cdr3_aa: CASSRQGAYQPQHF; cdr3_nt: TGTGCCAGCAGTCGACAGGGGGCGTATCAGCCCCAGCATTTT
cdr3_length: 15; j_call: TRBJ1-1; d_call: .; clone_size: .; v_call: TRBV5-6; cdr3_aa: CASSPAGMTDTEAFF; cdr3_nt: TGTGCCAGCAGCCCGGCGGGGATGACTGACACTGAAGCTTTCTTT
cdr3_length: 14; j_call: TRBJ2-5; d_call: .; clone_size: .; v_call: TRBV2; cdr3_aa: CASSLQGREETQYF; cdr3_nt: TGTGCCAGCAGCCTACAGGGTCGGGAAGAGACCCAGTACTTC
cdr3_length: 12; j_call: TRBJ2-7; d_call: TRBD1; clone_size: .; v_call: TRBV12-3/TRBV12-4; cdr3_aa: CASSLTGGEQYF; cdr3_nt: TGTGCCAGCAGTTTGACAGGGGGCGAGCAGTACTTC